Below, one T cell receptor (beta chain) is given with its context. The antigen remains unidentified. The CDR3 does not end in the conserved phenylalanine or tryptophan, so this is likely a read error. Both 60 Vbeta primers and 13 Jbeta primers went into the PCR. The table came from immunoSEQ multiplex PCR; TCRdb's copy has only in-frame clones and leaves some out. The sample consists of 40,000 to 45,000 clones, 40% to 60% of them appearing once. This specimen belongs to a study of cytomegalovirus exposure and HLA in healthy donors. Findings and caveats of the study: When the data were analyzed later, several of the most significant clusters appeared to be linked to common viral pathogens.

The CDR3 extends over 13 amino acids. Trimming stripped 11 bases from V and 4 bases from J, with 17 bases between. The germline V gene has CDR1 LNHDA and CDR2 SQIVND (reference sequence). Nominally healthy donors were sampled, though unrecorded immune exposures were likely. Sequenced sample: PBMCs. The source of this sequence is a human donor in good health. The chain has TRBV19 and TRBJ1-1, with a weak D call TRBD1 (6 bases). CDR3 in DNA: TGTGCCTCGGGGCGGGGGCTGACCACTGAAGCTTTCCTT. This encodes CASGRGLTTEAFL.